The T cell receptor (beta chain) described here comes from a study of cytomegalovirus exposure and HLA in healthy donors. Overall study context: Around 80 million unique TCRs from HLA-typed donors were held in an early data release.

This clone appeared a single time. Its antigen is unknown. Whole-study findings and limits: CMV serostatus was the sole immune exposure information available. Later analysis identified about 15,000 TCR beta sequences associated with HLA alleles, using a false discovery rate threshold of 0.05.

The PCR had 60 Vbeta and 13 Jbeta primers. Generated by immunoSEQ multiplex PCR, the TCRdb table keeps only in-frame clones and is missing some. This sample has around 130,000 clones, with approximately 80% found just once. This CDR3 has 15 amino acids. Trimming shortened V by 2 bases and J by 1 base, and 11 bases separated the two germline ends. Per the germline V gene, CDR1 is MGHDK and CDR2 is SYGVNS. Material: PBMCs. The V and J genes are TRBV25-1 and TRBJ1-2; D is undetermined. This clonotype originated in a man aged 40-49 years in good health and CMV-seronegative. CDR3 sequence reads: CASSENLSGNYGYTF. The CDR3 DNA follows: TGTGCCAGCAGTGAAAATTTGAGCGGTAACTATGGCTACACCTTC.